These 9 T cell receptor beta chains were all obtained from the same sample, sequenced in a study of blood T cell repertoires in COVID-19. Method: immunoSEQ multiplex PCR; TCRdb's copy keeps in-frame clones and lacks some. The profile shows about 130,000 clones, 70% to 85% of them singletons. Sequenced sample: peripheral blood. These receptors were obtained from a woman in her fifties or sixties with acute or convalescent COVID-19.

In DNA form, the CDR3 reads TGTGCCAGCAGTCCGACCCTAGCGATTAAGAGAACCGGGGAGCTGTTTTTT. Its translation is CASSPTLAIKRTGELFF. The rearrangement uses TRBV6-6 and TRBJ2-2; possibly TRBD2 for D (6 bases). The V gene's germline CDR1 is MNHNY and CDR2 SVGAGI (reference sequence). The CDR3 loop spans 17 amino acids. V was cut by 5 bases and J by 5 bases, with 21 bases left in between.

The rearrangement joins TRBV7-3 to TRBJ1-1; TRBD1 agrees at 7 bases. Losses at the gene ends were 5 bases for V and 0 bases for J; bases not matched to a gene: 3. The V gene's germline CDR1 is SGHTA and CDR2 FQGTGA. CDR3 length: 14 amino acids. The CDR3 sequence: CASSTGQLNTEAFF. CDR3 in DNA: TGTGCCAGCAGCACGGGACAGTTGAACACTGAAGCTTTCTTT. The complete variable domain, with remaining parts taken from reference TRBV7-3 and TRBJ1-1, reads GAGVSQTPSNKVTEKGKYVELRCDPISGHTALYWYRQSLGQGPEFLIYFQGTGAADDSGLPNDRFFAVRPEGSVSTLKIQRTERGDSAVYLCASSTGQLNTEAFFGQGTRLTVV.

In DNA form, the CDR3 reads TGCGCCAGCAGCCAATTCCCAGGGTTCGGAAACACCATATATTTT. Translated: CASSQFPGFGNTIYF. The V and J genes are TRBV4-1 and TRBJ1-3; perhaps TRBD1 as D (5 bases). The CDR3 runs to 15 residues. Trimming took off 2 bases at V and 4 bases at J, with 12 bases between the two ends. The germline V gene encodes CDR1 MGHRA and CDR2 YSYEKL.

The chain recombines TRBV5-4 with TRBJ1-2, with D perhaps TRBD1 (5 bases). V lost 4 bases and J lost 7, with 23 bases in between. This CDR3 is built from 16 residues. Germline V CDR1 and CDR2: SGHNT, YYREEE (reference sequence). The CDR3 region has the DNA TGTGCCAGCAGCACCATTAACAGGCTGGGCGGGGGTGGCTACACCTTC. Translation: CASSTINRLGGGGYTF.

This clone has only a few counts. This sequence joins TRBV29-1 and TRBJ1-1; tentatively, D is TRBD1 (5 bases). This CDR3 comprises 12 residues. The V gene's germline CDR1 is SQVTM and CDR2 ANQGSEA. V was trimmed by 6 bases and J by 3 bases, leaving 11 bases between them. The chain's CDR3 is CSVADSYTEAFF. In DNA, the CDR3 is TGCAGCGTGGCCGACAGCTACACTGAAGCTTTCTTT.

The J gene is TRBJ2-3, the V gene TRBV30, with D perhaps matching TRBD1 (6 bases). Looked up from germline, CDR1 is GTSNPN and CDR2 is SVGIG (reference sequence). V was pared by 1 base and J by 1 base, with 12 bases between. There are 15 residues in the CDR3. CDR3: CAWSGGLGGTDTQYF. Written as DNA, the CDR3 is TGTGCCTGGAGTGGGGGGCTAGGTGGCACAGATACGCAGTATTTT. Drawing the rest from reference TRBV30 and TRBJ2-3, the complete variable domain is SQTIHQWPATLVQPVGSPLSLECTVEGTSNPNLYWYRQAAGRGLQLLFYSVGIGQISSEVPQNLSASRPQDRQFILSSKKLLLSDSGFYLCAWSGGLGGTDTQYFGPGTRLTVL.

This chain uses TRBV5-1 with TRBJ1-2; TRBD1 might be the D (5 bases). Between the trimmed V and J ends, which lost 2 bases and 6 bases, there was a span of 11 bases. CDR1 SGHRS and CDR2 YFSETQ come from the germline V gene. The CDR3 length is 13 residues. The CDR3 DNA reads as TGCGCCAGCAGCTTATCCGGGGGGGATGGCTACACCTTC. This sequence encodes CASSLSGGDGYTF.

This chain connects TRBV13 to TRBJ2-4, with D possibly matching TRBD1 (5 bases). This CDR3 is 15 amino acids long. Germline V gene lookup returns CDR1 PRHDT and CDR2 FYEKMQ (reference sequence). V lost 5 bases and J lost 4, with 15 bases in between. The CDR3 DNA follows: TGTGCCAGCAGCCAAAGGACATTGGGGAAAAACATTCAGTACTTC. Translation gives CASSQRTLGKNIQYF.

This sequence joins TRBV19 and TRBJ2-6; possibly TRBD1 for D (6 bases). Looked up from germline, CDR1 is LNHDA and CDR2 is SQIVND (reference sequence). This CDR3 comprises 16 residues. Trimming removed 4 bases at V and 2 bases at J, with 12 bases between. CDR3 sequence reads: CASSTRGAAGANVLTF. The CDR3 nucleotides are TGTGCCAGTAGTACCAGGGGAGCGGCTGGGGCCAACGTCCTGACTTTC.